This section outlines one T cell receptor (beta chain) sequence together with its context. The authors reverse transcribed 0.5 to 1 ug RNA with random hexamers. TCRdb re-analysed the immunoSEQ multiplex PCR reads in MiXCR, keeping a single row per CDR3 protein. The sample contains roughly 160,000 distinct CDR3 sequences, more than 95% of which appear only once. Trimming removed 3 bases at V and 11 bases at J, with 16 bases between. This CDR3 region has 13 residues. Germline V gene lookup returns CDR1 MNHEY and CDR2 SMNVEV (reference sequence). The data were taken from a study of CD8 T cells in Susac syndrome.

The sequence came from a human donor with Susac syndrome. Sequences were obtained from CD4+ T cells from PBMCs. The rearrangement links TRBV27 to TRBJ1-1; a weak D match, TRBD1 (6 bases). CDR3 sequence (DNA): TGTGCCAGCAGTTTGGAACAGGGATGGGACGCTTTCTTT. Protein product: CASSLEQGWDAFF.